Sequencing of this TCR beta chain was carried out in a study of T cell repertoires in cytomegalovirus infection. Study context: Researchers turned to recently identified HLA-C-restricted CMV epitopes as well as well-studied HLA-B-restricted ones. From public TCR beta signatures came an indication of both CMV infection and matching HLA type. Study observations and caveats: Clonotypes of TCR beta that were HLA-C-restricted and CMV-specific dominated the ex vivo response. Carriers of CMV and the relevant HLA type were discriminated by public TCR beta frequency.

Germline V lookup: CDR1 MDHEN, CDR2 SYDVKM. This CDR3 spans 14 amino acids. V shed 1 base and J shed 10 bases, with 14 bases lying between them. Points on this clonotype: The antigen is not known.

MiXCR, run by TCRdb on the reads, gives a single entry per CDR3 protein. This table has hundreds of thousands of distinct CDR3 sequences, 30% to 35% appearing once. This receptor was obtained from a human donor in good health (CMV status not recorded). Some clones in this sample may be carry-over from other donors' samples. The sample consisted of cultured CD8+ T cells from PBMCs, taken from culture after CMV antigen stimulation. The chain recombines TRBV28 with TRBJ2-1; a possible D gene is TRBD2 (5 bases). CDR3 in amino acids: CASSLSRRVGEQFF. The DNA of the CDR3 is TGTGCCAGCAGTTTATCCCGGCGGGTGGGCGAGCAGTTCTTC.